This T cell receptor (beta chain) derives from a study of cytomegalovirus exposure and HLA in healthy donors. Primers included in the PCR were 60 Vbeta and 13 Jbeta primers. TCRdb's table, derived via immunoSEQ multiplex PCR, lists solely in-frame clones and lacks some. The repertoire holds over 95,000 clones, with about three quarters as singletons. Germline V CDR1 and CDR2: SGHAT, FQNNGV. The V end was cut by 6 bases, the J end by 10 bases, with 25 bases between. This CDR3 is 17 amino acids long. J is TRBJ1-6 and V is TRBV11-2; D remains ambiguous. This clonotype was sampled from a female donor in good health and CMV-seronegative. Sequencing input: PBMCs. The CDR3 nucleotides are TGTGCCAGCAGACCCCTATTAAGGTCTCCCACGGGATCACCCCTCCACTTT. As protein: CASRPLLRSPTGSPLHF. The full variable domain, rest sourced from reference TRBV11-2 and TRBJ1-6, is EAGVAQSPRYKIIEKRQSVAFWCNPISGHATLYWYQQILGQGPKLLIQFQNNGVVDDSQLPKDRFSAERLKGVDSTLKIQPAKLEDSAVYLCASRPLLRSPTGSPLHFGNGTRLTVT.